The 12 T cell receptor beta chains below all came from one sample that was sequenced in a study of OX40 agonist ivuxolimab in advanced cancers. TCRdb keeps only in-frame clones here, not all; method: immunoSEQ multiplex PCR. This sample carries 80,000 to 95,000 clones, 92% of them seen once, and the ten largest clones take about 0.51%. The material was CD4+ or CD8+ T cells sorted from blood, obtained in a trial of the OX40 agonist ivuxolimab. Every receptor here comes from an adult with an advanced solid tumor such as melanoma, head and neck, liver or kidney cancer.

J is TRBJ2-1 and V is TRBV7-3, with 8 bases lining up with TRBD2. The CDR3 length is 19 residues. The ends lost 0 bases at V and 7 bases at J; junction bases unmatched: 17. Germline V gives CDR1 SGHTA, CDR2 FQGTGA. CDR3 DNA: TGTGCCAGCAGCTTAACGGGCACGCGGGAGGCCGCTCTGGGGAATGAGCAGTTCTTC. This codes for CASSLTGTREAALGNEQFF.

This clone was detected once. The CDR3 coding sequence is TGTGCCAGCAGAGCCCGCTCTGGAAACACCATATATTTT. Residues: CASRARSGNTIYF. The genes are TRBV5-4 and TRBJ1-3; D ambiguous. V lost 5 bases, J lost 0 bases, and 6 bases lay in between. The CDR3 loop spans 13 amino acids. Germline assignment: CDR1 SGHNT and CDR2 YYREEE (reference sequence).

CDR3: CASSYSVTSMTYEQYF. CDR3 in DNA: TGTGCCAGCAGTTACTCGGTGACTAGTATGACCTACGAGCAGTACTTC. The chain joins TRBV6-5 to TRBJ2-7, with D tentatively TRBD2 (6 bases). Germline CDR1 MNHEY, CDR2 SVGAGI. V was pared by 0 bases and J by 2 bases, with 14 bases between. The CDR3 contains 16 residues.

The gene calls are TRBV9 and TRBJ2-5; possible D gene TRBD1, 5 bases. The CDR3 is made up of 13 amino acids. CDR1 SGDLS and CDR2 YYNGEE come from the germline V gene. V gave up 7 bases and J gave up 4 bases, with 14 bases separating them. The CDR3 sequence is CASAVGARETQYF. DNA of the CDR3: TGTGCCAGCGCGGTAGGGGCTCGAGAGACCCAGTACTTC.

J is TRBJ2-1 and V is TRBV6-6; D is uncertain. The CDR3 has 13 amino acids. Germline V gene lookup returns CDR1 MNHNY and CDR2 SVGAGI (reference sequence). V dropped 8 bases and J dropped 5 bases, with 13 bases sitting between them. CDR3 DNA: TGTGCCAGCTCCCTGGCAAGCCACAATGAGCAGTTCTTC. Encoded protein: CASSLASHNEQFF.

This chain joins TRBV10-3 and TRBJ2-5; D not certain. From germline, CDR1 is ENHRY and CDR2 SYGVKD. The CDR3 loop spans 14 amino acids. Trimming removed 7 bases from V and 5 bases from J, with 17 bases in between. Here the CDR3 DNA reads TGTGCCATCAAAAGAGACCTGGTGGAGGAGACCCAGTACTTC. Protein sequence: CAIKRDLVEETQYF.

This chain links TRBV11-2 with TRBJ1-5, with D uncertain. Per germline, CDR1 SGHAT and CDR2 FQNNGV. The CDR3 totals 15 residues. V lost 7 bases to trimming and J lost 2 bases, with 15 bases between them. CDR3 nucleotides: TGTGCCAGCACCCCCGAGAGGAGGGGCAATCAGCCCCAGCATTTT. Its protein is CASTPERRGNQPQHF.

The chain recombines TRBV2 with TRBJ1-1, with D perhaps TRBD1 (5 bases). Germline V gene lookup returns CDR1 SNHLY and CDR2 FYNNEI. The CDR3 extends over 13 amino acids. The ends were cut back, 6 bases at V and 0 bases at J, with 8 bases in the middle. This chain's CDR3 is CASRGRLNTEAFF. The CDR3 DNA follows: TGTGCCAGCAGGGGACGGCTGAACACTGAAGCTTTCTTT.

The chain joins TRBV6-1 to TRBJ2-5; TRBD2 agrees at 9 bases. V shed 7 bases and J 5 bases; nucleotides not matched to a gene: 8. The germline V gene encodes CDR1 MNHNS and CDR2 SASEGT. The CDR3 spans 14 residues. The CDR3 region has the DNA TGTGCCAGCATCGGTAGCGGGAGTGGGGAGACCCAGTACTTC. Its protein product is CASIGSGSGETQYF.

The V gene is TRBV11-3, the J gene TRBJ2-7; TRBD1 is a possible D gene (5 bases). V lost 1 base to trimming and J lost 2 bases, with 9 bases between them. The CDR3 contains 14 residues. Germline CDR1 SGHNT, CDR2 YENEEA. The CDR3 DNA is TGTGCCAGCAGCTTAGTGGACAACACCTACGAGCAGTACTTC. The encoded protein is CASSLVDNTYEQYF.

The CDR3 reads CASSSSTSGAHNEQFF. DNA for the CDR3: TGTGCCAGCAGCTCGTCGACTAGCGGGGCACACAATGAGCAGTTCTTC. The rearrangement uses TRBV7-9 and TRBJ2-1; 11 bases line up with TRBD2. V gave up 4 bases and J gave up 5 bases; unmatched junction bases: 7. The CDR3 has 16 amino acids. Germline CDR1 is SEHNR and CDR2 is FQNEAQ (reference sequence).

The J gene is TRBJ1-2, the V gene TRBV6-1; maybe TRBD1 (5 bases). This CDR3 is 16 amino acids long. CDR1 and CDR2 from the germline V gene are MNHNS and SASEGT. V was shortened by 3 bases and J by 4 bases, with 18 bases between the two germline ends. In nucleotides, the CDR3 is TGTGCCAGCAGTGATCTCCGGGGGGAGAAGGGCTATGGCTACACCTTC. Translated, it gives CASSDLRGEKGYGYTF.